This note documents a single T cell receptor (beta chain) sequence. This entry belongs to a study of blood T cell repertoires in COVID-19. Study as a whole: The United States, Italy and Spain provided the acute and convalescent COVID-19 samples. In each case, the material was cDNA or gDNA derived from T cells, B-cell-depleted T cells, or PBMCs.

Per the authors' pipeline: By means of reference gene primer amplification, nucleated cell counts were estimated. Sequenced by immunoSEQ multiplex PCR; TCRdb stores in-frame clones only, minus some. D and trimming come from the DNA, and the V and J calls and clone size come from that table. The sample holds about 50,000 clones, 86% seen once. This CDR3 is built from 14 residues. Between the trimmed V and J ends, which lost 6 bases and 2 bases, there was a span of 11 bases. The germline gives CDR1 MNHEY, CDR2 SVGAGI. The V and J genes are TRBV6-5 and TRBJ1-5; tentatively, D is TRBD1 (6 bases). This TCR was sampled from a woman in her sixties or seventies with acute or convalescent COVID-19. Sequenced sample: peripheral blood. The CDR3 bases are TGTGCCAGCAGAGAGGGGGTGGGCAATCAGCCCCAGCATTTT. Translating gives CASREGVGNQPQHF.